Each of the 18 T cell receptor beta chains below was sequenced from the same sample in a study of T cell changes during pregnancy in multiple sclerosis. Measured with immunoSEQ multiplex PCR; TCRdb has only the in-frame clones, and not every one. The sample carries tens of thousands of clones, approximately 90% recorded once. The material was peripheral blood, obtained in the second trimester of pregnancy. Receptors originate from a female donor in good health, enrolled as a control in a pregnancy study.

The chain carries TRBV7-6 and TRBJ2-7, with 9 bases that match TRBD1. CDR3 length: 18 residues. The V gene's germline CDR1 is SGHVS and CDR2 FNYEAQ. V lost 2 bases and J lost 3; bases outside the gene matches: 14. The CDR3 spells CASSLRDRATRRCYEQYF. CDR3 bases: TGTGCCAGCAGCTTAAGGGACAGGGCTACCAGAAGATGCTACGAGCAGTACTTC.

This sequence joins TRBV5-1 and TRBJ2-5, with TRBD1 identical over 9 bases. Germline V gene data show CDR1 as SGHRS and CDR2 as YFSETQ. The CDR3 loop spans 16 amino acids. Trimming took 0 bases from V and 5 from J; bases not matched to a gene: 8. CDR3: CASSLASRTGVETQYF. CDR3 bases: TGCGCCAGCAGCTTGGCCTCCCGGACAGGGGTGGAGACCCAGTACTTC.

This rearrangement joins TRBV29-1 to TRBJ2-3; 9 bases are shared with TRBD2. This CDR3 is 16 amino acids long. Losses at the gene ends were 2 bases for V and 2 bases for J; bases not matched to a gene: 8. CDR1 is SQVTM and CDR2 is ANQGSEA in the germline V gene. The CDR3 is CSVESIAGGPTDTQYF. In DNA form, the CDR3 reads TGCAGCGTTGAATCGATTGCGGGGGGGCCCACAGATACGCAGTATTTT.

The rearrangement joins TRBV4-1 to TRBJ2-3, with 16 bases lining up with TRBD2. J lost 6 bases, V lost 3 bases, and 3 bases had no gene match. Germline CDR1 MGHRA, CDR2 YSYEKL. The CDR3 is 16 amino acids. The CDR3 loop reads CASSQGLAGGYDTQYF. The CDR3 DNA reads as TGCGCCAGCAGCCAGGGACTAGCGGGGGGGTACGATACGCAGTATTTT.

The CDR3 protein is CASRGLAGDHSYEQYF. The CDR3 nucleotides read TGTGCCAGTAGGGGACTAGCGGGGGATCACTCCTACGAGCAGTACTTC. The chain joins TRBV19 to TRBJ2-7; 14 bases map to TRBD2. Germline V gene lookup returns CDR1 LNHDA and CDR2 SQIVND (reference sequence). Trimming cost V 6 bases and J 0 bases; bases outside gene matches: 4. The CDR3 is made up of 16 amino acids. Complete variable domain (other parts from reference TRBV19 and TRBJ2-7): DGGITQSPKYLFRKEGQNVTLSCEQNLNHDAMYWYRQDPGQGLRLIYYSQIVNDFQKGDIAEGYSVSREKKESFPLTVTSAQKNPTAFYLCASRGLAGDHSYEQYFGPGTRLTVT.

The genes are TRBV10-3 and TRBJ1-1; no definite D call. Deletions cut 0 bases from V and 4 bases from J, with 9 bases between. Germline CDR1 reads ENHRY; CDR2 reads SYGVKD. The CDR3 is 14 residues long. CDR3 DNA sequence: TGTGCCATCAGTGAGTCGACGGGTTCCACTGAAGCTTTCTTT. Amino acids: CAISESTGSTEAFF.

The CDR3 here is CASSPLGGTGELFF. CDR3 nucleotides: TGTGCCAGCAGCCCCCTGGGGGGTACCGGGGAGCTGTTTTTT. This chain uses TRBV6-4 with TRBJ2-2; D is perhaps TRBD2 (6 bases). Germline CDR1 reads MRHNA; CDR2 reads SNTAGT. V lost 6 bases to trimming and J lost 5 bases, with 13 bases between them. CDR3 length: 14 amino acids.

V gene TRBV5-1 combines with J gene TRBJ2-1, with D perhaps matching TRBD1 (6 bases). V dropped 2 bases and J dropped 1 base, with 16 bases sitting between them. The CDR3 covers 17 residues. Germline V gene data show CDR1 as SGHRS and CDR2 as YFSETQ. The CDR3 DNA sequence: TGCGCCAGCAGCTTATTGCCCGGACAGTTTTCCTACAATGAGCAGTTCTTC. This sequence encodes CASSLLPGQFSYNEQFF. The full variable domain, with the rest looked up from reference TRBV5-1 and TRBJ2-1, is KAGVTQTPRYLIKTRGQQVTLSCSPISGHRSVSWYQQTPGQGLQFLFEYFSETQRNKGNFPGRFSGRQFSNSRSEMNVSTLELGDSALYLCASSLLPGQFSYNEQFFGPGTRLTVL.

The chain combines TRBV7-9 with TRBJ2-3; D might be TRBD1 (6 bases). The germline CDR1 and CDR2 sequences are SEHNR and FQNEAQ (reference sequence). The V end lost 2 bases, the J end lost 3 bases, and 12 bases lay between the germline ends. The length of the CDR3 is 15 residues. CDR3 nucleotides: TGTGCCAGCAGCTTAAGCAGGGGTGGAACAGATACGCAGTATTTT. Protein sequence: CASSLSRGGTDTQYF.

Concerning this clone itself: Mismatch with germline at one junction end may stem from a read error. The chain uses TRBV7-7 and TRBJ2-3; TRBD2 matches at 8 bases. The germline CDR1 and CDR2 sequences are SSHAT and FNYEAQ (reference sequence). The CDR3 length is 16 residues. CDR3 loop: CASSFREAGATDTQYF. CDR3 in DNA: TGTGCTAGCAGCTTTCGTGAAGCGGGGGCCACAGATACGCAGTATTTT.

Notes on this clone: At one end the junction does not follow the germline gene, possibly because of a read error. The genes are TRBV7-7 and TRBJ2-5; TRBD2 matches 7 bases. The CDR3 totals 14 residues. Germline CDR1 is SSHAT and CDR2 is FNYEAQ (reference sequence). CDR3 loop: CASSLGRERQTQYF. The DNA of the CDR3 is TGTGCTAGCAGCTTAGGGCGGGAGAGGCAGACCCAGTACTTC.

The chain joins TRBV19 to TRBJ1-4; D may be TRBD1 (5 bases). This CDR3 contains 21 residues. Germline V gene data show CDR1 as LNHDA and CDR2 as SQIVND (reference sequence). V gave up 5 bases and J gave up 8 bases, with 36 bases separating them. Here the CDR3 DNA reads TGTGCCAGTAGTGCCTGGGGGGGTGAGGGGTATAGGAAAGCGTTTGGAGAAAAACTGTTTTTT. It specifies CASSAWGGEGYRKAFGEKLFF.

For this clone: Other DNA variants within this sample encode the same CDR3. This chain links TRBV6-6 with TRBJ2-1; 14 bases map to TRBD2. After removal of 2 bases from V and 7 bases from J, the junction contained 4 bases not matched to a gene. The CDR3 covers 16 residues. Germline lookup yields CDR1 MNHNY and CDR2 SVGAGI (reference sequence). The CDR3 DNA sequence: TGTGCCAGCAGTTACGGACTAGCGGGAGGAGGAAATGAGCAGTTCTTC. Translation: CASSYGLAGGGNEQFF.

V is TRBV7-2 and J is TRBJ2-7, with a possible D match to TRBD2 (5 bases). Germline values: CDR1 SGHTA, CDR2 FQGNSA. This CDR3 region has 16 residues. Trimming left V 0 bases short and J 6 bases short, with 18 bases between. The CDR3 sequence is CASSLALTPGRGEQYF. CDR3 DNA: TGTGCCAGCAGCTTAGCCCTGACTCCAGGCCGGGGCGAGCAGTACTTC.

The chain has TRBV5-1 and TRBJ2-5; 9 bases are shared with TRBD2. Germline CDR1 is SGHRS and CDR2 is YFSETQ. V shed 0 bases and J 5 bases; nucleotides not matched to a gene: 14. The CDR3 is 18 residues long. The CDR3 region has the DNA TGCGCCAGCAGCTTGGAAGGTGGCGGGAGGGATCACGCGGAGACCCAGTACTTC. Translating it yields CASSLEGGGRDHAETQYF.

The sample holds one count of this clone. The genes are TRBV25-1 and TRBJ1-1, with 8 bases identical to TRBD1. Trimming removed 4 bases from V and 1 base from J; junction bases left unmatched: 8. The CDR3 sequence is 16 residues long. In germline, CDR1 is MGHDK, CDR2 SYGVNS. The CDR3 protein is CASSALTGEWNTEAFF. The CDR3 DNA follows: TGTGCCAGCAGTGCTCTGACAGGGGAATGGAACACTGAAGCTTTCTTT. Variable domain in full (rest from reference TRBV25-1 and TRBJ1-1): EADIYQTPRYLVIGTGKKITLECSQTMGHDKMYWYQQDPGMELHLIHYSYGVNSTEKGDLSSESTVSRIRTEHFPLTLESARPSHTSQYLCASSALTGEWNTEAFFGQGTRLTVV.

This clone was picked up one time. The chain carries TRBV4-2 and TRBJ2-5, with TRBD2 as a possible D gene (6 bases). Between the trimmed V and J ends, which lost 2 bases and 1 base, there was a span of 8 bases. CDR3 length: 14 amino acids. Germline V CDR1 and CDR2: LGHNA, YNFKEQ. The CDR3: CASSQIAVQETQYF. CDR3 DNA: TGTGCCAGCAGCCAAATAGCGGTCCAAGAGACCCAGTACTTC.

V is TRBV5-1 and J is TRBJ2-2; 8 bases are shared with TRBD1. Trimming removed 3 bases from V and 1 base from J; junction bases left unmatched: 2. Per the germline V gene, CDR1 is SGHRS and CDR2 is YFSETQ. This CDR3 contains 15 residues. As DNA, the CDR3 is TGCGCCAGCAGCTGGGACAGGTGGAACACCGGGGAGCTGTTTTTT. Amino acids: CASSWDRWNTGELFF.